Below, 24 T cell receptor beta chains from the same sample are listed, as sequenced in a study of graft-versus-host responses after intestinal transplantation (dated by TCRdb to the early 2020s). Library preparation used the immunoSEQ multiplex PCR assay. Sourced from immuneACCESS, this table was stored by TCRdb with only in-frame sequences that have V and J called. A share of the clones is absent; for the studies checked, an unresolved V gene accounts for under half, and the remainder has no known explanation. The table for this sample lists around 25,000 clones; approximately 82% of them were counted only once. 1% to 1.3% of the sample belongs to the ten largest clones. The sample was PBMCs, taken 28 days after intestinal transplant. All receptors derive from a human patient who received an intestinal transplant, so some T cells may come from the graft donor.

This clone has only one observation. In nucleotides, the CDR3 is TGTGCCAGCAGTTTTGCCGGGACAGGGGCCGAGCAGTACTTC. Its protein product is CASSFAGTGAEQYF. This sequence joins TRBV27 and TRBJ2-7; 10 bases agree with TRBD1. Trimming removed 3 bases from V and 6 bases from J; junction bases left unmatched: 5. The length of the CDR3 is 14 residues. CDR1 is MNHEY, CDR2 SMNVEV, per germline (reference sequence).

This clone appeared once. This rearrangement joins TRBV6-5 to TRBJ1-5; TRBD1 agrees at 9 bases. This CDR3 contains 14 residues. Germline V gene sequence: CDR1 MNHEY, CDR2 SVGAGI. After removal of 6 bases from V and 6 bases from J, the junction contained 6 bases not matched to a gene. Here the CDR3 reads CASRKGTGSQPQHF. The DNA for the CDR3 is TGTGCCAGCAGAAAAGGGACAGGGAGTCAGCCCCAGCATTTT.

CDR3 residues: CANYEQFF. The DNA for the CDR3 is TGTGCCAACTATGAGCAGTTCTTC. V and J are TRBV6-1 and TRBJ2-1; D is unresolved. The V and J ends lost 10 bases and 8 bases respectively, with 3 bases between them. This CDR3 contains 8 residues. Germline V lookup: CDR1 MNHNS, CDR2 SASEGT.

This clone turned up a few times. The CDR3 DNA reads as TGTGCCAGCAGCGGGATAGCGGGGGGGTACGAGCAGTACTTC. It codes for CASSGIAGGYEQYF. The chain couples TRBV7-9 to TRBJ2-7; 11 nucleotides agree with TRBD2. The ends lost 5 bases at V and 4 bases at J; junction bases unmatched: 4. The CDR3 is made up of 14 amino acids. Germline loops: CDR1 SEHNR, CDR2 FQNEAQ (reference sequence).

This clone was counted a single time. The chain joins TRBV2 to TRBJ1-2; D remains ambiguous. This CDR3 contains 13 residues. V was trimmed by 3 bases and J by 3 bases, leaving 8 bases between them. CDR1 is SNHLY and CDR2 is FYNNEI in the germline V gene. In nucleotides, the CDR3 is TGTGCCAGCAGTGAGACGACGGACTATGGCTACACCTTC. Translating it yields CASSETTDYGYTF.

The gene calls are TRBV6-5 and TRBJ2-1; 7 bases match TRBD1. This CDR3 spans 11 amino acids. After removal of 6 bases from V and 10 bases from J, the junction contained 3 bases not matched to a gene. The germline CDR1 and CDR2 sequences are MNHEY and SVGAGI. The CDR3 DNA sequence: TGTGCCAGCAGGGACAGGAGAGAGCAGTTCTTC. Translated: CASRDRREQFF.

This clone was picked up a small number of times. The chain employs TRBV11-3 and TRBJ2-7; 9 nucleotides line up with TRBD1. The germline CDR1 and CDR2 sequences are SGHNT and YENEEA. Trimming cost V 3 bases and J 3 bases; bases outside gene matches: 3. This CDR3 comprises 14 residues. The CDR3 sequence is CASSFTGGGYEQYF. In DNA form, the CDR3 reads TGTGCCAGCAGCTTTACAGGGGGCGGCTACGAGCAGTACTTC.

This chain connects TRBV4-1 to TRBJ2-3; 7 bases line up with TRBD1. With V trimmed by 7 bases and J by 1 base, 5 bases remained unmatched. CDR1 and CDR2 (germline): MGHRA, YSYEKL. CDR3 length: 14 residues. Here the CDR3 reads CASKTGVGTDTQYF. The CDR3, as DNA: TGCGCCAGCAAAACAGGGGTCGGCACAGATACGCAGTATTTT.

This chain connects TRBV6-1 to TRBJ1-4; the D gene is possibly TRBD1 (5 bases). V lost 6 bases and J lost 0, with 29 bases in between. Germline values: CDR1 MNHNS, CDR2 SASEGT. The CDR3 is made up of 21 amino acids. CDR3 residues: CASRESLGTPGSDPTNEKLFF. DNA of the CDR3: TGTGCCAGCAGGGAATCCCTTGGGACGCCCGGCTCCGACCCAACTAATGAAAAACTGTTTTTT.

The genes are TRBV28 and TRBJ2-3; maybe TRBD2 (6 bases). There are 14 residues in the CDR3. Trimming removed 2 bases from V and 1 base from J, with 7 bases in between. Germline V gives CDR1 MDHEN, CDR2 SYDVKM. In DNA, the CDR3 is TGTGCCAGCAGTTTAACGGGAGGCACAGATACGCAGTATTTT. Its protein product is CASSLTGGTDTQYF. Using reference TRBV28 and TRBJ2-3 for the parts outside the CDR3, the full variable domain is DVKVTQSSRYLVKRTGEKVFLECVQDMDHENMFWYRQDPGLGLRLIYFSYDVKMKEKGDIPEGYSVSREKKERFSLILESASTNQTSMYLCASSLTGGTDTQYFGPGTRLTVL.

CDR3 residues: CASSYAAQGNQPQHF. CDR3 in DNA: TGTGCCAGCAGTTACGCCGCACAGGGGAATCAGCCCCAGCATTTT. This rearrangement joins TRBV6-6 to TRBJ1-5, with 7 positions matching TRBD1. The length of the CDR3 is 15 residues. The J segment lost 4 bases and the V segment lost 2 bases, leaving 5 bases of the junction unmatched. CDR1 and CDR2 (germline): MNHNY, SVGAGI (reference sequence).

The rearrangement uses TRBV6-5 and TRBJ2-1; D is possibly TRBD2 (5 bases). V lost 5 bases to trimming and J lost 8 bases, with 16 bases between them. The CDR3 has 14 amino acids. Germline V gene data show CDR1 as MNHEY and CDR2 as SVGAGI. CDR3 coding DNA: TGTGCCAGCAGTCCCAGCGGTTTTGCGGATGAGCAGTTCTTC. It is translated as CASSPSGFADEQFF.

The V gene is TRBV4-1, the J gene TRBJ1-1; 11 bases fit TRBD1. V shed 4 bases and J 3 bases; nucleotides not matched to a gene: 13. The germline V gene has CDR1 MGHRA and CDR2 YSYEKL. CDR3 length: 18 amino acids. As DNA, the CDR3 is TGCGCCAGCAGCCGCTTGGGACAGGGGGGGGAGAAGGACACTGAAGCTTTCTTT. Its protein product is CASSRLGQGGEKDTEAFF.

The V gene is TRBV6-1, the J gene TRBJ1-5; D perhaps matches TRBD1 (5 bases). The CDR3 runs 13 residues. V was shortened by 5 bases and J by 7 bases, with 12 bases between the two germline ends. Germline V gene lookup returns CDR1 MNHNS and CDR2 SASEGT. The CDR3 reads CASSPREQQPQHF. The CDR3 DNA sequence: TGTGCCAGCAGTCCCAGGGAACAGCAGCCCCAGCATTTT.

The chain combines TRBV28 with TRBJ2-1; D is tentatively TRBD1 or TRBD2 (5 bases each). V was cut by 3 bases and J by 9 bases, with 18 bases left in between. The CDR3 runs to 15 residues. The germline CDR1 and CDR2 sequences are MDHEN and SYDVKM. Here the CDR3 DNA reads TGTGCCAGCAGTTTTGGGGGAATGCCCCGCAGTGAGCAGTTCTTC. Its protein product is CASSFGGMPRSEQFF.

V is TRBV15 and J is TRBJ2-7; TRBD1 agrees at 8 bases. The CDR3 is made up of 14 amino acids. CDR1 is LNHNV and CDR2 is YYDKDF in the germline V gene (reference sequence). V dropped 3 bases and J dropped 0; count of bases not matched to a gene: 1. The CDR3 reads CATSRGQDSYEQYF. The CDR3 DNA follows: TGTGCCACCAGCAGGGGACAGGACTCCTACGAGCAGTACTTC.

This chain uses TRBV7-2 with TRBJ2-5; 9 positions agree with TRBD2. The CDR3 has 16 amino acids. Germline V gene lookup returns CDR1 SGHTA and CDR2 FQGNSA. V shed 4 bases, J shed 1 base, and the junction held 7 bases outside the gene matches. The CDR3 loop reads CASSSTSGPLQETQYF. CDR3 nucleotides: TGTGCCAGCAGCTCGACTAGCGGACCCCTCCAAGAGACCCAGTACTTC.

The chain joins TRBV5-5 to TRBJ2-3; TRBD1 is a possible D gene (5 bases). Trimming cost V 0 bases and J 4 bases, with 15 bases left between them. This CDR3 contains 16 residues. CDR1 and CDR2 from the germline V gene are SGHKS and YYEKEE (reference sequence). CDR3 nucleotides: TGTGCCAGCAGCTTGGTTTCGTGGGTAGGGGCAGATACGCAGTATTTT. It codes for CASSLVSWVGADTQYF. Full variable domain (outside the CDR3, taken from reference TRBV5-5 and TRBJ2-3): DAGVTQSPTHLIKTRGQQVTLRCSPISGHKSVSWYQQVLGQGPQFIFQYYEKEERGRGNFPDRFSARQFPNYSSELNVNALLLGDSALYLCASSLVSWVGADTQYFGPGTRLTVL.

The chain joins TRBV9 to TRBJ2-7, with 8 bases lining up with TRBD2. Gene TRBJ2-5 matches the end of the DNA better, so the J call may be wrong. Germline CDR1 and CDR2: SGDLS and YYNGEE. There are 16 residues in the CDR3. CDR3 residues: CASSPLAAGGRETQYF. The CDR3 bases are TGTGCCAGCAGCCCCCTAGCGGCGGGGGGCCGGGAGACCCAGTACTTC.

J is TRBJ2-7 and V is TRBV28; maybe TRBD1 (6 bases). Trimming cost V 3 bases and J 4 bases, with 13 bases left between them. Germline assignment: CDR1 MDHEN and CDR2 SYDVKM. The CDR3 has 14 amino acids. CDR3 sequence (DNA): TGTGCCAGCAGTTTTTGGACAGAGATTTACGAGCAGTACTTC. Its translation is CASSFWTEIYEQYF.

A single count supports this clone. J is TRBJ1-1 and V is TRBV11-2; D call uncertain. V lost 1 base and J 6 bases, leaving 6 bases between the germline ends. Per the germline V gene, CDR1 is SGHAT and CDR2 is FQNNGV. The CDR3 sequence is 12 residues long. The CDR3 sequence is CASSLAGAEAFF. The CDR3 nucleotides read TGTGCCAGCAGCTTAGCGGGCGCTGAAGCTTTCTTT.

This chain joins TRBV7-2 and TRBJ2-7; D is possibly TRBD2 (6 bases). The V gene's germline CDR1 is SGHTA and CDR2 FQGNSA. V gave up 4 bases and J gave up 4 bases, with 14 bases separating them. The CDR3 runs 14 residues. The CDR3 bases are TGTGCCAGCAGCTCAGGGACTGAGACTTACGAGCAGTACTTC. The encoded protein is CASSSGTETYEQYF. Together with reference TRBV7-2 and TRBJ2-7, the CDR3 gives the full variable domain: GAGVSQSPSNKVTEKGKDVELRCDPISGHTALYWYRQSLGQGLEFLIYFQGNSAPDKSGLPSDRFSAERTGGSVSTLTIQRTQQEDSAVYLCASSSGTETYEQYFGPGTRLTVT.

This rearrangement joins TRBV15 to TRBJ2-7; the match to TRBD1 covers 9 bases. This CDR3 spans 15 amino acids. V lost 5 bases and J lost 5; bases outside the gene matches: 10. Germline V gives CDR1 LNHNV, CDR2 YYDKDF (reference sequence). Written as DNA, the CDR3 is TGTGCCACCAGCGGCCCCGGGACAGGGAGGGACGAGCAGTACTTC. Its protein product is CATSGPGTGRDEQYF. Together with reference TRBV15 and TRBJ2-7, the CDR3 gives the full variable domain: DAMVIQNPRYQVTQFGKPVTLSCSQTLNHNVMYWYQQKSSQAPKLLFHYYDKDFNNEADTPDNFQSRRPNTSFCFLDIRSPGLGDTAMYLCATSGPGTGRDEQYFGPGTRLTVT.

This clone was counted once. The chain carries TRBV18 and TRBJ2-7; 7 bases agree with TRBD1. Germline assignment: CDR1 KGHSH and CDR2 LQKENI. With V trimmed by 2 bases and J by 2 bases, 3 bases remained unmatched. CDR3 length: 14 amino acids. CDR3 bases: TGTGCCAGCTCACCAGGGGACAGAGCCTACGAGCAGTACTTC. Translating gives CASSPGDRAYEQYF.